What follows describes a single TCR beta chain. Per the germline V gene, CDR1 is SEHNR and CDR2 is FQNEAQ (reference sequence). The CDR3 has 14 residues. V gave up 5 bases and J gave up 11 bases, with 21 bases separating them. The sample originates from a study of blood T cell repertoires in COVID-19. Study in general: Whether acute or convalescent, the COVID-19 samples came from the United States, Italy and Spain. The cDNA or gDNA used as material had been derived from T cells, B-cell-depleted T cells, or PBMCs.

Authors' processing steps: Estimation of nucleated cell counts was performed using reference gene primer amplification. Method: immunoSEQ multiplex PCR; TCRdb's copy keeps in-frame clones and lacks some. The DNA gave D and trimming, while V, J and clone size come from that table. The repertoire holds hundreds of thousands of clones, with about 79% as singletons. The sequenced sample was peripheral blood. The TCR was taken from an elderly man with acute or convalescent COVID-19. The chain joins TRBV7-9 to TRBJ1-1; perhaps TRBD1 as D (5 bases). The CDR3 here is CASSIPRRGLYAFF. The CDR3 DNA reads TGTGCCAGCAGCATCCCCCGCCGGGGGTTATATGCTTTCTTT.